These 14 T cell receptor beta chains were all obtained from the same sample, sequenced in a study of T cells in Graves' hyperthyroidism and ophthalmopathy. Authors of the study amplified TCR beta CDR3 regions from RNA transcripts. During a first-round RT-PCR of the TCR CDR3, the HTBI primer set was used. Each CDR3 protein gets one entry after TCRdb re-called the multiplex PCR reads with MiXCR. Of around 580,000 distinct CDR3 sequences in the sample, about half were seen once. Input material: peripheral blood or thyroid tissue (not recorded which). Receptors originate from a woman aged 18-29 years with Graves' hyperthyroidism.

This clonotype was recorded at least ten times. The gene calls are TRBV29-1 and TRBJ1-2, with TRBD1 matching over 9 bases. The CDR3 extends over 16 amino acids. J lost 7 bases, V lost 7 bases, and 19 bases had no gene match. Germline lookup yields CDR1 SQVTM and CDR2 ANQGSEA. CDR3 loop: CSAPVTPGQGLFGYTF. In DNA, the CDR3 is TGCAGCGCCCCGGTGACCCCGGGACAGGGTTTATTTGGCTACACCTTC.

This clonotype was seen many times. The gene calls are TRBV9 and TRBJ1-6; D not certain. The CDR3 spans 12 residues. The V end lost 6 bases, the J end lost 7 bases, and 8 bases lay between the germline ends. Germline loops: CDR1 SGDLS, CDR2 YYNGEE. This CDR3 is CASTAGNSPLHF. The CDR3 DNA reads TGTGCCAGCACAGCCGGAAATTCACCCCTCCACTTT.

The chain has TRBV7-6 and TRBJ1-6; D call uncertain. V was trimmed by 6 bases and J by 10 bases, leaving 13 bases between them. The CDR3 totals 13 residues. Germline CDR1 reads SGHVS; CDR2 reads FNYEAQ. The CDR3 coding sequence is TGTGCCAGCAGGCGGGAAAAAGGATCACCCCTCCACTTT. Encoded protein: CASRREKGSPLHF.

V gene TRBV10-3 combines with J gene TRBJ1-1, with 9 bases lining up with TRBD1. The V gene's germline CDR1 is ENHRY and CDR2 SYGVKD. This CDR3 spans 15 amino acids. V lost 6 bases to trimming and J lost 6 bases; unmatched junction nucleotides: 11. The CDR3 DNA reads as TGTGCCATCAGCCTGGGGGACAGGGTGAGCCCTGAAGCTTTCTTT. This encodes CAISLGDRVSPEAFF.

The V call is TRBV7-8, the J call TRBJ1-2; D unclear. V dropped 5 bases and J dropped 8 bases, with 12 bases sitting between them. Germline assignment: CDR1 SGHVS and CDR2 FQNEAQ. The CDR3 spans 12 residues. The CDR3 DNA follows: TGTGCCAGCAGCCTTAAGGGAAGCGGCTACACCTTC. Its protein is CASSLKGSGYTF.

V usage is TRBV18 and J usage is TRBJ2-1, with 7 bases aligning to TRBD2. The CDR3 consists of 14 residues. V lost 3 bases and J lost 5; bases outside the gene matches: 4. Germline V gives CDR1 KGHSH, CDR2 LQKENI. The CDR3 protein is CASSPYRGDNEQFF. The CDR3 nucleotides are TGTGCCAGCTCACCTTACCGGGGGGACAATGAGCAGTTCTTC.

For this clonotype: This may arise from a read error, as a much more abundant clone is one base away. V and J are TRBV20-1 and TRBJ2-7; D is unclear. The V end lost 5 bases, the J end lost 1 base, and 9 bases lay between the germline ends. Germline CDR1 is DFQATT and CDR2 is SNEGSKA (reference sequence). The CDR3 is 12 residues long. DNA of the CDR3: TGCAGTGCTGGAAGTCAGTCCTACGAGCAGTACTTC. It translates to CSAGSQSYEQYF.

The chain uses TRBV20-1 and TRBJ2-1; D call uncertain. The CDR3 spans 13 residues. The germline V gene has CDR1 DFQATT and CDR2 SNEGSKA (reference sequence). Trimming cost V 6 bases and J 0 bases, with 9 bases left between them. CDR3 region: CSAIPFSYNEQFF. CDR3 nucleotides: TGCAGTGCGATCCCTTTCTCCTACAATGAGCAGTTCTTC.

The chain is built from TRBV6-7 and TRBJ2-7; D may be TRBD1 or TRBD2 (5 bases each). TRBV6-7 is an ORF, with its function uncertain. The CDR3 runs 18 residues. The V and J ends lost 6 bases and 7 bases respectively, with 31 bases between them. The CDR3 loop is CASRSAGTKVTGVVEQYF. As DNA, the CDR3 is TGTGCCAGCAGGTCGGCCGGGACCAAAGTAACCGGCGTCGTTGAGCAGTACTTC.

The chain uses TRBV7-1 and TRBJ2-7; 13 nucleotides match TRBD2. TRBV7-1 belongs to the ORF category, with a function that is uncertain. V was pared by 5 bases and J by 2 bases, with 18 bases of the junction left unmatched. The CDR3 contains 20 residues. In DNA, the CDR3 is TGTGCCAGCAGCCAGTCCGGTAGGGTACTAGCGGGAGGGAGCCCCTACGAGCAGTACTTC. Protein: CASSQSGRVLAGGSPYEQYF.

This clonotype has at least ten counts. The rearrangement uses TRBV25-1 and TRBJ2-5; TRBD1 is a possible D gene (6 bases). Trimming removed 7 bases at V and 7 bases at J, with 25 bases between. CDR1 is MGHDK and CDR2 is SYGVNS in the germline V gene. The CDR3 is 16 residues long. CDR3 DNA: TGTGCCAGCACAACCTCCCGGGGACAACCGGTGGGGACCCAGTACTTC. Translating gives CASTTSRGQPVGTQYF. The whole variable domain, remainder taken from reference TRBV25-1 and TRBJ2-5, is EADIYQTPRYLVIGTGKKITLECSQTMGHDKMYWYQQDPGMELHLIHYSYGVNSTEKGDLSSESTVSRIRTEHFPLTLESARPSHTSQYLCASTTSRGQPVGTQYFGPGTRLLVL.

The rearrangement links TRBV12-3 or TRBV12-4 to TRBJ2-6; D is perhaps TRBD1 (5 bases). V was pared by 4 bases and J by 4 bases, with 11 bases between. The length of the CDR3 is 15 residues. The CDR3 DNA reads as TGTGCCAGCAGTTCGAGCCGGACAGGGGCCAACGTCCTGACTTTC. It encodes CASSSSRTGANVLTF.

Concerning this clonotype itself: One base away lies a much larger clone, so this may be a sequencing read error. CDR3 region: CASSCRPGQPQHF. Written as DNA, the CDR3 is TGTGCCAGCAGCTGCCGACCAGGTCAGCCCCAGCATTTT. The J gene is TRBJ1-5, the V gene TRBV7-9; no clear D gene. The CDR3 consists of 13 residues. V lost 4 bases and J lost 6, with 10 bases in between. In germline, CDR1 is SEHNR, CDR2 FQNEAQ (reference sequence).

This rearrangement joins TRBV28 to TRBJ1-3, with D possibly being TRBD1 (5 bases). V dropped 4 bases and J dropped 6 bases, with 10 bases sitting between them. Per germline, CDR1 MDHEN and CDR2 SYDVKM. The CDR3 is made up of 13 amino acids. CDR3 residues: CASSWGVANTIYF. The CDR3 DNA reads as TGTGCCAGCAGTTGGGGGGTTGCAAACACCATATATTTT.